This is a list of T cell receptor beta chains from one sample in a study of neurological immune-mediated disorders. TCRdb fed the 5' RACE reads into MiXCR, producing one record per CDR3 protein. This table has more than 45,000 distinct CDR3 sequences, approximately 3.9% appearing once. Sequencing was performed on PBMCs. The receptors here all came from a man aged 25 to 40 with multiple sclerosis. Each CDR3 is given with its conserved first and last residue. The D gene is left open where the match is weak.

V gene,D gene,J gene,CDR3 protein
TRBV20-1,TRBD1,TRBJ1-2,CSAFGQGRGYTF
TRBV10-3,TRBD1,TRBJ2-2,CAIFDPGQANTGELFF
TRBV7-2,TRBD2,TRBJ2-2,CASSSPGLAGGNGELFF
TRBV20-1,-,TRBJ2-2,CSVWLNGELFF
TRBV20-1,TRBD2,TRBJ2-3,CSAQSGGLDTQYF
TRBV27,TRBD1,TRBJ2-7,CASSRTVGQGLPYEQYF
TRBV12-3/TRBV12-4,-,TRBJ1-1,CASSLGEVVRANTEAFF
TRBV7-6,-,TRBJ1-5,CASSLGGGAGQPQHF
TRBV6-1,-,TRBJ2-5,CASRNSVRGRQETQYF
TRBV6-5,TRBD1,TRBJ2-7,CASSYRGQALSYEQYF
TRBV10-3,TRBD2,TRBJ2-3,CAISEGRESDTQYF
TRBV6-6,-,TRBJ1-1,CASSQTQGDTEAFF
TRBV5-5,-,TRBJ2-3,CASSLSGADTQYF
TRBV9,TRBD1,TRBJ1-2,CASSVSGTDPYEGYTF
TRBV18,-,TRBJ1-5,CASSPGAGEQPQHF
TRBV4-2,-,TRBJ1-1,CASSQEPRDTEAFF
TRBV29-1,TRBD2,TRBJ2-1,CSVEPKGGTRNEQFF
TRBV20-1,-,TRBJ2-5,CSADSQETQYF
TRBV12-3/TRBV12-4,-,TRBJ1-1,CASSPTLKNTEAFF
TRBV12-3/TRBV12-4,-,TRBJ2-6,CASSFSGANVLTF
TRBV20-1,TRBD1,TRBJ2-5,CSAEDRDVLETQYF
TRBV18,TRBD1,TRBJ2-5,CASSPRTGAGETQYF
TRBV10-2,-,TRBJ1-1,CASSESARGNTEAFF
TRBV7-9,-,TRBJ1-1,CASSFGGSRQSNTEAFF
TRBV29-1,TRBD2,TRBJ2-5,CSVWTSGTGETQYF
TRBV20-1,-,TRBJ2-1,CSARVLLGINEQFF
TRBV7-9,TRBD1,TRBJ1-6,CASSGGQGIAPLNF